This T cell receptor (beta chain) was retrieved from a study of cytomegalovirus exposure and HLA in healthy donors. Overall study results and limits: In a later analysis, at a false discovery rate of 0.05, roughly 17,000 TCR beta sequences matched HLA alleles. TCR beta chains numbering some 160 were designated cytomegalovirus-associated.

The PCR was carried out with 60 Vbeta primers and 13 Jbeta primers. Sequencing was performed with immunoSEQ multiplex PCR; in TCRdb, only in-frame clones are kept and a portion is missing. There are roughly 97,000 clones in the sample; around 79% occur only once, and approximately 5% lies in the top ten. Comment on this clone: Its target is not known.

The CDR3 has 14 amino acids. CDR1 is LGHNA and CDR2 is YSLEER in the germline V gene. Sequencing was performed on PBMCs. This receptor was obtained from a man aged 55-75 years in good health and CMV-seropositive. The rearrangement links TRBV4-3 to TRBJ2-5; TRBD1 matches at 8 bases. The J call may be wrong; the DNA end is better matched by TRBJ2-7. The DNA for the CDR3 is TGCGCCAGCAGCCAAGAGACAGGGGCCTACGAGCAGTACTTC. Translating it yields CASSQETGAYEQYF.